Shown below are 7 T cell receptor beta chains from a single sample sequenced in a study of response to subunit inactivated influenza vaccine. In TCRdb, the RT-PCR reads were re-called with MiXCR into one record per CDR3 protein. The sample lists 650,000 to 800,000 distinct CDR3 sequences; about 18% were seen once. The sequenced sample was PBMCs from blood, obtained roughly 5 days after vaccination. These receptors all stem from a man aged 50 to 60 who received an inactivated influenza vaccine.

This clonotype has ten or more counts. J is TRBJ2-7 and V is TRBV10-3, with TRBD2 matching 8 bases. This CDR3 comprises 15 residues. Germline CDR1 is ENHRY and CDR2 is SYGVKD. V lost 6 bases and J lost 0; bases outside the gene matches: 7. The CDR3 region has the DNA TGTGCCATCAGGCCCACTAGCGGCCCCTCCTACGAGCAGTACTTC. Its protein is CAIRPTSGPSYEQYF.

This clonotype was detected a few times. This rearrangement joins TRBV7-9 to TRBJ2-7, with D possibly being TRBD1 (6 bases). This CDR3 spans 15 amino acids. Between the trimmed V and J ends, which lost 5 bases and 3 bases, there was a span of 17 bases. CDR1 is SEHNR, CDR2 FQNEAQ, per germline (reference sequence). The CDR3 protein is CASSTRQAPIYEQYF. DNA of the CDR3: TGTGCCAGCAGCACCCGACAGGCCCCGATCTACGAGCAGTACTTC.

The J gene is TRBJ1-6, the V gene TRBV12-3 or TRBV12-4; TRBD1 matches at 10 bases. With 6 bases clipped from V and 10 bases from J, the junction kept 12 bases outside the gene matches. The CDR3 loop spans 16 amino acids. This CDR3 reads CASRPETGGGYSPLHF. CDR3 sequence (DNA): TGTGCCAGCAGACCTGAGACAGGGGGCGGATACTCACCCCTCCACTTT.

This clonotype was observed a handful of times. This chain joins TRBV3-1 and TRBJ2-7; D tentatively fits TRBD1 or TRBD2 (5 bases each). Trimming cost V 1 base and J 6 bases, with 16 bases left between them. The CDR3 consists of 15 residues. The V gene's germline CDR1 is LGHDT and CDR2 YNNKEL (reference sequence). The CDR3: CASSQAPLGGAEQYF. CDR3 nucleotides: TGTGCCAGCAGCCAAGCCCCCCTTGGGGGTGCCGAGCAGTACTTC.

V and J are TRBV7-2 and TRBJ2-3, with 9 bases aligning to TRBD2. This CDR3 contains 15 residues. The ends lost 1 base at V and 6 bases at J; junction bases unmatched: 5. Per germline, CDR1 SGHTA and CDR2 FQGNSA. The CDR3 nucleotides are TGTGCCAGCAGCTTAGGGGGCGGGAGGGGGGATACGCAGTATTTT. It is translated as CASSLGGGRGDTQYF.

CDR3 amino acids: CSARPGTGAYEQYF. The DNA of the CDR3 is TGCAGTGCTAGGCCTGGGACAGGGGCCTACGAGCAGTACTTC. This chain joins TRBV20-1 and TRBJ2-7; 10 positions agree with TRBD1. This CDR3 has 14 residues. J gave up 2 bases and V 3 bases, and 4 bases lay outside the gene matches. Germline V gene lookup returns CDR1 DFQATT and CDR2 SNEGSKA (reference sequence).

For the CDR3, the DNA is TGTGCCAGCAGCACTGGACAGGGCCGAAGCACAGATACGCAGTATTTT. It yields the protein CASSTGQGRSTDTQYF. The rearrangement links TRBV5-6 to TRBJ2-3; TRBD1 agrees at 8 bases. This CDR3 region has 16 residues. V lost 4 bases and J lost 0; bases outside the gene matches: 7. Germline V gene lookup returns CDR1 SGHDT and CDR2 YYEEEE.